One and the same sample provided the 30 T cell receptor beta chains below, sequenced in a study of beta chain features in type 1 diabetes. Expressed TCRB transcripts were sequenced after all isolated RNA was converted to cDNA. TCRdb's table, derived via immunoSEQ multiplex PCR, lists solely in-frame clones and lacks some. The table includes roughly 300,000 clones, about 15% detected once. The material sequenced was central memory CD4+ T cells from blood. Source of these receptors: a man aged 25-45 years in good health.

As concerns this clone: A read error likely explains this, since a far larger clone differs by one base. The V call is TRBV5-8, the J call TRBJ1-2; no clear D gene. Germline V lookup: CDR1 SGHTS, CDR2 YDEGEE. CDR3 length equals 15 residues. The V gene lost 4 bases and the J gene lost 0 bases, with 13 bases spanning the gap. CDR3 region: CASSQNRVANYGYTF. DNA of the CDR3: TGTGCCAGCAGCCAAAACAGAGTAGCTAACTATGGCTACACCTTC.

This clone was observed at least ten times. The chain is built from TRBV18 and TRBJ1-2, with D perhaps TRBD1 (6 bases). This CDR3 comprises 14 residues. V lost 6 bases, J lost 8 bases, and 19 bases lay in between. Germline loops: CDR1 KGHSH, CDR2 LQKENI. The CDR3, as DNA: TGTGCCAGCTCGCTGGGACAAAAGCTCCAGGGCTACACCTTC. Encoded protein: CASSLGQKLQGYTF.

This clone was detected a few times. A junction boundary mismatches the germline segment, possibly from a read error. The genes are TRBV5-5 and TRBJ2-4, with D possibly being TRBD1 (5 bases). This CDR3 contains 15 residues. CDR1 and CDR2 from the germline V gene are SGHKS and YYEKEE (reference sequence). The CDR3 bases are TGCGCCAGCAGCCAAGATCCTGGGCAGGGCCTTCTTCAGTACTTC. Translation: CASSQDPGQGLLQYF. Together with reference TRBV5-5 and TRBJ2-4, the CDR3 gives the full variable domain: DAGVTQSPTHLIKTRGQQVTLRCSPISGHKSVSWYQQVLGQGPQFIFQYYEKEERGRGNFPDRFSARQFPNYSSELNVNALLLGDSALYLCASSQDPGQGLLQYFGAGTRLSVL.

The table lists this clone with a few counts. The chain's CDR3 is CASSATLEQFF. CDR3 DNA sequence: TGTGCCAGCAGCGCGACCCTTGAGCAGTTCTTC. The J gene is TRBJ2-1, the V gene TRBV11-2; D is ambiguous. Germline V gene sequence: CDR1 SGHAT, CDR2 FQNNGV. V shed 5 bases and J shed 9 bases, with 8 bases lying between them. The CDR3 extends over 11 amino acids.

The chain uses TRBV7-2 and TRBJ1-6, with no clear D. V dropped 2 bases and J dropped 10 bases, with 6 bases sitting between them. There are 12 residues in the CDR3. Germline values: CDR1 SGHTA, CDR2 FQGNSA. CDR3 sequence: CASSLIGSPLHF. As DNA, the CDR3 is TGTGCCAGCAGCTTAATAGGGTCACCCCTCCACTTT.

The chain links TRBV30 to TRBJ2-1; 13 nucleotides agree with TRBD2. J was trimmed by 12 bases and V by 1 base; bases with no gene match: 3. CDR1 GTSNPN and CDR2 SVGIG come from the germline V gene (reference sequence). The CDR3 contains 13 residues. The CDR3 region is CAWSGTSGSWQFF. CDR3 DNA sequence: TGTGCCTGGAGTGGGACTAGCGGGAGTTGGCAGTTCTTC. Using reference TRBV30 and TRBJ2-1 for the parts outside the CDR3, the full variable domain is SQTIHQWPATLVQPVGSPLSLECTVEGTSNPNLYWYRQAAGRGLQLLFYSVGIGQISSEVPQNLSASRPQDRQFILSSKKLLLSDSGFYLCAWSGTSGSWQFFGPGTRLTVL.

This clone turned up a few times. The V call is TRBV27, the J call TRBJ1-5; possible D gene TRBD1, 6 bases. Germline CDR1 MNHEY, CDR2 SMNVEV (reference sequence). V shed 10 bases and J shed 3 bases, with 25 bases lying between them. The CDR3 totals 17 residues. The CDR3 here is CATVQGQLGPANQPQHF. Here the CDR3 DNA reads TGTGCCACCGTACAAGGACAGCTGGGACCTGCCAATCAGCCCCAGCATTTT.

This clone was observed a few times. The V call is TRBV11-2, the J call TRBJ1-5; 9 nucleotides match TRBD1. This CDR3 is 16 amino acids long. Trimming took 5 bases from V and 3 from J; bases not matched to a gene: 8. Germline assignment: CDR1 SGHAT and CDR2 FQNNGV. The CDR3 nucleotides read TGTGCCAGCAGCGCCGGACAGGGGACGATCAATCAGCCCCAGCATTTT. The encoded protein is CASSAGQGTINQPQHF.

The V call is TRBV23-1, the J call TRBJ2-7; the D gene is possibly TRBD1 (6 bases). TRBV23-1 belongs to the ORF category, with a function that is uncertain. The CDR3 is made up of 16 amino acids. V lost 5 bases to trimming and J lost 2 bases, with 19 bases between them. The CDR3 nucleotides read TGCGCCAGCAGTACGCAGAGGATACAGGGTCCCTACGAGCAGTACTTC. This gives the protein CASSTQRIQGPYEQYF.

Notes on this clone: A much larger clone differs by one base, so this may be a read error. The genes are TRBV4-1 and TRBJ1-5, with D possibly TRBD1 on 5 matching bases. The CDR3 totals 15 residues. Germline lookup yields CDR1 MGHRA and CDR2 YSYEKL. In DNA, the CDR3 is TGTGCCAGCAGCCAAGATTGGTCGAAGGGGCAGCCCCAGCATTTT. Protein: CASSQDWSKGQPQHF.

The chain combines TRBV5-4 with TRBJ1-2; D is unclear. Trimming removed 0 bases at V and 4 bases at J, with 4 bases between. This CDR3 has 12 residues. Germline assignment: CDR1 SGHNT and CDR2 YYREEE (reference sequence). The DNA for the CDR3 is TGTGCCAGCAGCTTGGACATCTATGGCTACACCTTC. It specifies CASSLDIYGYTF.

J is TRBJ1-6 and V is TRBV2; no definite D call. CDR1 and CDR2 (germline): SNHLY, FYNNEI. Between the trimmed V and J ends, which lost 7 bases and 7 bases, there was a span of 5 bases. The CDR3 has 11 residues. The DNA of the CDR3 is TGTGCCAGCATAGGGAATTCACCCCTCCACTTT. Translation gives CASIGNSPLHF.

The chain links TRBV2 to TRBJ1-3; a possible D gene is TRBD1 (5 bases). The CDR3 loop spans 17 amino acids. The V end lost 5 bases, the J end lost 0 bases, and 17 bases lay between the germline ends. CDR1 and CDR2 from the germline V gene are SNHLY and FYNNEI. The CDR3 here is CASSLQRGPTSGNTIYF. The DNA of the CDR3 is TGTGCCAGCAGTCTCCAAAGGGGACCGACCTCTGGAAACACCATATATTTT.

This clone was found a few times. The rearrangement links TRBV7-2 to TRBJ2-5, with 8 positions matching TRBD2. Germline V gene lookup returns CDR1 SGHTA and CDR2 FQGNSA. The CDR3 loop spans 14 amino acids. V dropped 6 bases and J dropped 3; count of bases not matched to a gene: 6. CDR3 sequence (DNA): TGTGCCAGCAGTCCCGGGACTAGAAAAGAGACCCAGTACTTC. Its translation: CASSPGTRKETQYF.

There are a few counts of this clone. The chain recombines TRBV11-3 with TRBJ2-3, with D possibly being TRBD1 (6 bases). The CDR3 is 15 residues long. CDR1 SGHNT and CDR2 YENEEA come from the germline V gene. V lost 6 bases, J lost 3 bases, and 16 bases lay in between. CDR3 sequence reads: CASSPRDRPTDTQYF. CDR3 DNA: TGTGCCAGCAGTCCCCGAGACAGGCCTACAGATACGCAGTATTTT.

The CDR3 sequence: CASSLAGASGNTIYF. The CDR3 DNA sequence: TGTGCCAGCAGCTTAGCAGGTGCCTCTGGAAACACCATATATTTT. The chain is built from TRBV7-2 and TRBJ1-3, with D uncertain. The CDR3 is made up of 15 amino acids. Between the trimmed V and J ends, which lost 0 bases and 0 bases, there was a span of 6 bases. Germline V lookup: CDR1 SGHTA, CDR2 FQGNSA.

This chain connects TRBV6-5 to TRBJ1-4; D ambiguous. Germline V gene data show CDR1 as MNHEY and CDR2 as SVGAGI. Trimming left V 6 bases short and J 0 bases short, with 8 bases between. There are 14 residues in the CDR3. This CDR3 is CASRLIATNEKLFF. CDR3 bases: TGTGCCAGCAGGTTGATAGCAACTAATGAAAAACTGTTTTTT.

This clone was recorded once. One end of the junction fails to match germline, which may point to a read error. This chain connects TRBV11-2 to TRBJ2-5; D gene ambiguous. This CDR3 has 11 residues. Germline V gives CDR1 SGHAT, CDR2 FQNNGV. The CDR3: CASSLASNPHF. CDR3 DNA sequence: TGTGCCAGCAGCTTAGCATCCAACCCTCACTTC.

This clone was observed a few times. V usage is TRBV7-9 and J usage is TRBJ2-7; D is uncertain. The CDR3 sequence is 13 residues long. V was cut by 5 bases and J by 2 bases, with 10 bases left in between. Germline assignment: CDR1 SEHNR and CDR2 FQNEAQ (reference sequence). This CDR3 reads CASSLMGTYEQYF. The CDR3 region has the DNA TGTGCCAGCAGCCTAATGGGAACCTACGAGCAGTACTTC.

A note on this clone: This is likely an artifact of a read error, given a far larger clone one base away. The CDR3 here is CASSLQGNTEAFF. As DNA, the CDR3 is TGTGCCAGCAGCCTACAGGGGAACACTGAAGCTTTCTTT. The chain is built from TRBV9 and TRBJ1-1; tentative D call: TRBD1 (6 bases). Looked up from germline, CDR1 is SGDLS and CDR2 is YYNGEE. The CDR3 runs to 13 residues. With 4 bases removed from V and 1 base from J, the gap between germline ends came to 8 bases.

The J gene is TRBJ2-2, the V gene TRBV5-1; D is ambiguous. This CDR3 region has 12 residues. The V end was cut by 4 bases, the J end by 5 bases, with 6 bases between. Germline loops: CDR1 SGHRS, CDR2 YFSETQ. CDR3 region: CASSIATGELFF. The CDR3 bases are TGCGCCAGCAGCATTGCGACCGGGGAGCTGTTTTTT.

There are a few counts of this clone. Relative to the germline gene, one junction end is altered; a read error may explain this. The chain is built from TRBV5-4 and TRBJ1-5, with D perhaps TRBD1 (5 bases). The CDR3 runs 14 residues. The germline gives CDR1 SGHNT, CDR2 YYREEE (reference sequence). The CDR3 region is CASSLDRGNRPQHF. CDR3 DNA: TGTGCCAGCAGCTTGGATCGGGGGAATCGGCCCCAGCATTTT.

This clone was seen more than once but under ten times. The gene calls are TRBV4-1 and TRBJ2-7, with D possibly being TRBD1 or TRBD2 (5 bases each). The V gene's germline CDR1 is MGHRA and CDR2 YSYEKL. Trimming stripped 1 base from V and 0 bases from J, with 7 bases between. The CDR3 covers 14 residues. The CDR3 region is CASSQGGSSYEQYF. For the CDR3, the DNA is TGCGCCAGCAGCCAAGGGGGGAGCTCCTACGAGCAGTACTTC.

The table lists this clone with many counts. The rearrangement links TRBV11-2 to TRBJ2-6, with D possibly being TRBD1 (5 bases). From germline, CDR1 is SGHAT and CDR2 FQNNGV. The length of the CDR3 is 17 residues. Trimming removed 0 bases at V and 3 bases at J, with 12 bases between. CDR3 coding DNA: TGTGCCAGCAGCTTAGACCTAAGGGGTTATGGGGCCAACGTCCTGACTTTC. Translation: CASSLDLRGYGANVLTF.

The CDR3 nucleotides are TGCGCCAGCAGCTATGGGGGGCGTAGCACCGGGGAGCTGTTTTTT. Translated, it gives CASSYGGRSTGELFF. The chain links TRBV4-1 to TRBJ2-2; TRBD1 or TRBD2 may be the D gene (6 bases each). CDR1 and CDR2 from the germline V gene are MGHRA and YSYEKL. This CDR3 region has 15 residues. V was clipped by 5 bases and J by 4 bases, with 14 bases between them.

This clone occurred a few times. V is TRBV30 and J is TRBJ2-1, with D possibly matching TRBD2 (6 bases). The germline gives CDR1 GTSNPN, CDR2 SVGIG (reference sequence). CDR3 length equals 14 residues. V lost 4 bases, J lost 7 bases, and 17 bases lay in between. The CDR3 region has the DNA TGTGCCTGGACTGGACTACGGTTTTGGAATGAGCAGTTCTTC. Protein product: CAWTGLRFWNEQFF.

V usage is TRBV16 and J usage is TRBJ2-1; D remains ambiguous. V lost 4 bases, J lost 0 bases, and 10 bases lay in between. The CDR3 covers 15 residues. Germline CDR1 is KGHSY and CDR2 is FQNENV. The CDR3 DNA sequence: TGTGCCAGCAGCCCCACTACGAGCTCCTACAATGAGCAGTTCTTC. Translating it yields CASSPTTSSYNEQFF.

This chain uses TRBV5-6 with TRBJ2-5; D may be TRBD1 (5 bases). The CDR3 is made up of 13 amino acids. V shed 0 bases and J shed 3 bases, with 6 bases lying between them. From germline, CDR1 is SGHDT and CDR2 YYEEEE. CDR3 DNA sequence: TGTGCCAGCAGCTTGGTACAGGAAGAGACCCAGTACTTC. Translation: CASSLVQEETQYF.

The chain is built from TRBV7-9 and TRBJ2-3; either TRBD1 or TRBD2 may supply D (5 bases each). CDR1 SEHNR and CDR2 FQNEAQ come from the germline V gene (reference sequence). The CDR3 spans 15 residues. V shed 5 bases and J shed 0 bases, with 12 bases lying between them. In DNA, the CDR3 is TGTGCCAGCAGCCCGGGGACGGCTAGCACAGATACGCAGTATTTT. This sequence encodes CASSPGTASTDTQYF.

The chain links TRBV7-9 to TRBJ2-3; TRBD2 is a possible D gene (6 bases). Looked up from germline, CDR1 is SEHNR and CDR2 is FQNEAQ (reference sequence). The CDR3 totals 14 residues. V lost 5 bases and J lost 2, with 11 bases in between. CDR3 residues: CASSPRDFTDTQYF. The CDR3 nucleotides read TGTGCCAGCAGCCCCCGGGACTTCACAGATACGCAGTATTTT.